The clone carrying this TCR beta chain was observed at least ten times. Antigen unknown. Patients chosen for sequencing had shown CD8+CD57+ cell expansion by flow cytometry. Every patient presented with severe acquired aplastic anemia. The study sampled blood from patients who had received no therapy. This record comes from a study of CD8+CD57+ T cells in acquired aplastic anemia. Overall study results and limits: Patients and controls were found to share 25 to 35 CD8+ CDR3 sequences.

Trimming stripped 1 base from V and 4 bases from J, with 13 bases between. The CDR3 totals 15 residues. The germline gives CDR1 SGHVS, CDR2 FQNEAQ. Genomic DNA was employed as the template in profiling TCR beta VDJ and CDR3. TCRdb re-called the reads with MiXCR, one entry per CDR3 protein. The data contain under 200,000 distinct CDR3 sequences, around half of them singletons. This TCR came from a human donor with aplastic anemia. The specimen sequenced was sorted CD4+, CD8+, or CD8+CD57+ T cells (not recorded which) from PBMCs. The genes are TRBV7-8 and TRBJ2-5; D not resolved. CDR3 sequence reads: CASSLVSVVGETQYF. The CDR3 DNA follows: TGTGCCAGCAGCTTAGTCTCCGTAGTCGGAGAGACCCAGTACTTC.